The 14 T cell receptor beta chains reported below all come from one sample, sequenced in a study of beta chain features in type 1 diabetes. As every portion of the isolated RNA was reverse transcribed, the sequencing read expressed TCRB transcripts. The assay was immunoSEQ multiplex PCR, and TCRdb's table has in-frame clones only and misses some. Of 200,000 to 300,000 clones in the sample, less than 15% were seen once. The sample taken for sequencing was naive CD4+ T cells from blood. The source is a woman between 40 and 55 years old in good health.

This clone has a handful of counts. The chain combines TRBV9 with TRBJ2-3; 9 bases align to TRBD2. V shed 0 bases and J 3 bases; nucleotides not matched to a gene: 5. The CDR3 runs 16 residues. Germline values: CDR1 SGDLS, CDR2 YYNGEE. Here the CDR3 DNA reads TGTGCCAGCAGCGTAGGGCTAGCGGGGCTGACAGATACGCAGTATTTT. Translated: CASSVGLAGLTDTQYF. The full variable domain, completed using reference TRBV9 and TRBJ2-3, is DSGVTQTPKHLITATGQRVTLRCSPRSGDLSVYWYQQSLDQGLQFLIQYYNGEERAKGNILERFSAQQFPDLHSELNLSSLELGDSALYFCASSVGLAGLTDTQYFGPGTRLTVL.

In DNA form, the CDR3 reads TGTGCCAGCAGCCAAGGTCGGGAGAATGAAAAACTGTTTTTT. Residues: CASSQGRENEKLFF. The chain employs TRBV4-2 and TRBJ1-4; D remains unclear. V shed 1 base and J shed 5 bases, with 8 bases lying between them. The CDR3 consists of 14 residues. CDR1 and CDR2 from the germline V gene are LGHNA and YNFKEQ.

The chain joins TRBV23-1 to TRBJ1-3, with D perhaps TRBD1 (6 bases). TRBV23-1 carries the ORF label, with uncertain function. The V end was cut by 11 bases, the J end by 4 bases, with 18 bases between. The CDR3 has 14 amino acids. This CDR3 is CAHSTRDKGNTIYF. DNA for the CDR3: TGCGCCCACTCTACCCGGGACAAAGGAAACACCATATATTTT.

This clone was observed a handful of times. The chain combines TRBV7-2 with TRBJ2-7, with 9 bases identical to TRBD1. With V trimmed by 0 bases and J by 3 bases, 6 bases remained unmatched. The CDR3 is made up of 16 amino acids. Looked up from germline, CDR1 is SGHTA and CDR2 is FQGNSA. The CDR3 DNA follows: TGTGCCAGCAGCTTAGCGGCAGGACAGGGGTTCTACGAGCAGTACTTC. Amino acid sequence: CASSLAAGQGFYEQYF.

This clone occurred a few times. The J gene is TRBJ1-5, the V gene TRBV18; D is possibly TRBD1 (5 bases). The V end lost 2 bases, the J end lost 0 bases, and 8 bases lay between the germline ends. CDR1 and CDR2 from the germline V gene are KGHSH and LQKENI. This CDR3 contains 15 residues. CDR3 protein: CASSPGQNSNQPQHF. In DNA, the CDR3 is TGTGCCAGCTCACCAGGACAAAATAGCAATCAGCCCCAGCATTTT.

In its sample, this clone was seen a few times. CDR3 DNA sequence: TGCAGCGTTGACAGGGGGCTGCCCGGGGATACGCAGTATTTT. Translating it yields CSVDRGLPGDTQYF. The chain joins TRBV29-1 to TRBJ2-3; TRBD1 matches 8 bases. Trimming removed 3 bases from V and 6 bases from J; junction bases left unmatched: 8. The germline CDR1 and CDR2 sequences are SQVTM and ANQGSEA. The CDR3 runs to 14 residues.

This clone has only a few counts. The chain uses TRBV2 and TRBJ1-5; TRBD1 might be the D (5 bases). The CDR3 covers 15 residues. Trimming removed 5 bases from V and 0 bases from J, with 11 bases in between. Germline V lookup: CDR1 SNHLY, CDR2 FYNNEI. Written as DNA, the CDR3 is TGTGCCAGCAGTTGGGACTTTCCTAGCAATCAGCCCCAGCATTTT. Protein sequence: CASSWDFPSNQPQHF.

This chain's CDR3 is CASSPVTSGNEQFF. CDR3 DNA sequence: TGTGCCAGCAGCCCTGTGACTAGCGGTAATGAGCAGTTCTTC. The chain employs TRBV11-2 and TRBJ2-1, with 9 bases that match TRBD2. J lost 7 bases, V lost 5 bases, and 6 bases had no gene match. This CDR3 has 14 amino acids. Germline lookup yields CDR1 SGHAT and CDR2 FQNNGV.

This clone was counted a few times. The V call is TRBV18, the J call TRBJ2-7, with 10 bases identical to TRBD1. This CDR3 is built from 13 residues. J lost 7 bases, V lost 4 bases, and 4 bases had no gene match. The germline CDR1 and CDR2 sequences are KGHSH and LQKENI. In nucleotides, the CDR3 is TGTGCCAGCTCACTGTGGGACAGGGGAGAGCAGTACTTC. Encoded protein: CASSLWDRGEQYF. Full variable domain (rest looked up from reference TRBV18 and TRBJ2-7): NAGVMQNPRHLVRRRGQEARLRCSPMKGHSHVYWYRQLPEEGLKFMVYLQKENIIDESGMPKERFSAEFPKEGPSILRIQQVVRGDSAAYFCASSLWDRGEQYFGPGTRLTVT.

This clone was observed a few times. The V call is TRBV10-3, the J call TRBJ1-1; 9 nucleotides line up with TRBD1. This CDR3 is 13 amino acids long. Germline loops: CDR1 ENHRY, CDR2 SYGVKD. The junction had 2 bases not matched to a gene; V was cut back by 4 bases and J by 5 bases. The CDR3 protein is CAISGGTGTEAFF. CDR3 sequence (DNA): TGTGCCATCAGTGGGGGGACAGGGACTGAAGCTTTCTTT.

In this sample, this clone turned up a few times. This chain joins TRBV7-9 and TRBJ1-1; D perhaps matches TRBD1 (5 bases). This CDR3 has 13 amino acids. Germline V CDR1 and CDR2: SEHNR, FQNEAQ (reference sequence). Trimming cost V 4 bases and J 11 bases, with 17 bases left between them. The CDR3 protein is CASSYEGVVVAFF. CDR3 DNA sequence: TGTGCCAGCAGCTACGAAGGGGTCGTAGTGGCTTTCTTT. The complete variable domain, with remaining parts taken from reference TRBV7-9 and TRBJ1-1, reads DTGVSQNPRHKITKRGQNVTFRCDPISEHNRLYWYRQTLGQGPEFLTYFQNEAQLEKSRLLSDRFSAERPKGSFSTLEIQRTEQGDSAMYLCASSYEGVVVAFFGQGTRLTVV.

This clone was counted a few times. This CDR3 is CSVHGQAYGYTF. The DNA for the CDR3 is TGCAGCGTCCACGGACAGGCCTATGGCTACACCTTC. The gene calls are TRBV29-1 and TRBJ1-2, with 7 bases aligning to TRBD1. The length of the CDR3 is 12 residues. After removal of 6 bases from V and 4 bases from J, the junction contained 5 bases not matched to a gene. Germline CDR1 is SQVTM and CDR2 is ANQGSEA.

This clone was observed a handful of times. The V gene is TRBV4-1, the J gene TRBJ1-5, with no clear D. Trimming stripped 5 bases from V and 2 bases from J, with 10 bases between. Germline V gives CDR1 MGHRA, CDR2 YSYEKL. The CDR3 is made up of 14 amino acids. CDR3 coding DNA: TGCGCCAGCAGCGATTACAGACGCAATCAGCCCCAGCATTTT. It is translated as CASSDYRRNQPQHF.

This clone was detected a few times. The chain has TRBV5-6 and TRBJ1-5, with TRBD1 identical over 9 bases. Germline-derived CDR1 and CDR2 are SGHDT and YYEEEE. The V gene end was trimmed by 4 bases and the J gene end by 9 bases; junction bases not matched to a gene: 5. The CDR3 has 13 amino acids. The DNA for the CDR3 is TGTGCCAGCAGCAGACAGGGGGTTGGGCCCCAGCATTTT. It specifies CASSRQGVGPQHF.